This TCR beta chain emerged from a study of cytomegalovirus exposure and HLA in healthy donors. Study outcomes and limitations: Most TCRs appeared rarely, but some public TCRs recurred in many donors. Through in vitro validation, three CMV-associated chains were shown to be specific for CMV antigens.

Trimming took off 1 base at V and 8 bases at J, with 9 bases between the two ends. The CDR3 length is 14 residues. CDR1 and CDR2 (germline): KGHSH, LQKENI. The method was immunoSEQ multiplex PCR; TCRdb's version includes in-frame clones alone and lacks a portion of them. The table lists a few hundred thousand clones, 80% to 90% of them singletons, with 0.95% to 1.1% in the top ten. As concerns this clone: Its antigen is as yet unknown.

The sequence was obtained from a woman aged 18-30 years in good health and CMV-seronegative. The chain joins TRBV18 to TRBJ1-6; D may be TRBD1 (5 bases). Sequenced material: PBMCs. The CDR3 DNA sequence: TGTGCCAGCTCACCACAGGGGAGGGATTCACCCCTCCACTTT. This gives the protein CASSPQGRDSPLHF.